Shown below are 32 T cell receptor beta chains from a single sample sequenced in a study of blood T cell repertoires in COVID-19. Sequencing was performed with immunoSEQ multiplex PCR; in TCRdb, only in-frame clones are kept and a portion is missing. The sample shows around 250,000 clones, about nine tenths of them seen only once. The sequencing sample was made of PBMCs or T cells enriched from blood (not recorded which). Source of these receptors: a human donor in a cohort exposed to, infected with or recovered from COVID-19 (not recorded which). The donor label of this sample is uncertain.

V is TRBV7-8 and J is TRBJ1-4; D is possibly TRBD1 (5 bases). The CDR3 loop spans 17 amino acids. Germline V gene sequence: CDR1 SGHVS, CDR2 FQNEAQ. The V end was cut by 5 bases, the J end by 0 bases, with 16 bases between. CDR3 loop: CASSARRTLATNEKLFF. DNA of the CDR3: TGTGCCAGCAGCGCCCGAAGGACACTTGCAACTAATGAAAAACTGTTTTTT.

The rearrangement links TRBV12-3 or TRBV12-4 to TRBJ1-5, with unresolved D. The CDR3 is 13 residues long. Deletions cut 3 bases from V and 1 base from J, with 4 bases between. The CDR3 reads CASSFRSNQPQHF. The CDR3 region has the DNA TGTGCCAGCAGTTTTCGGAGCAATCAGCCCCAGCATTTT.

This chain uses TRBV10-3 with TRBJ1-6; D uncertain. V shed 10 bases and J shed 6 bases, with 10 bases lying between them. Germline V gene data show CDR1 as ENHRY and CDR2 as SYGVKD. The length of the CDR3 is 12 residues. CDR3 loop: CATGPFNSPLHF. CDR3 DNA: TGTGCCACGGGTCCATTTAATTCACCCCTCCACTTT.

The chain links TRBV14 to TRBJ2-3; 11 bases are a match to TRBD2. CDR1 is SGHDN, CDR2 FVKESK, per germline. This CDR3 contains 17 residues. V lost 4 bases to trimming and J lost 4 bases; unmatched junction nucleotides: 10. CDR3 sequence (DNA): TGTGCCAGCAGCCCATGGGGGATAGCGGGGGGGCCAGATACGCAGTATTTT. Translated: CASSPWGIAGGPDTQYF. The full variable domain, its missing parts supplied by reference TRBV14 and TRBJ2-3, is EAGVTQFPSHSVIEKGQTVTLRCDPISGHDNLYWYRRVMGKEIKFLLHFVKESKQDESGMPNNRFLAERTGGTYSTLKVQPAELEDSGVYFCASSPWGIAGGPDTQYFGPGTRLTVL.

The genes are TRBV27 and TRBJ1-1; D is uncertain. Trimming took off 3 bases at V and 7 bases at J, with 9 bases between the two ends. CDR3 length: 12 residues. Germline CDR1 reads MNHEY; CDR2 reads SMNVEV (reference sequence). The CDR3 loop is CASSLTRGEAFF. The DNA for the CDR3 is TGTGCCAGCAGTTTGACGCGGGGTGAAGCTTTCTTT.

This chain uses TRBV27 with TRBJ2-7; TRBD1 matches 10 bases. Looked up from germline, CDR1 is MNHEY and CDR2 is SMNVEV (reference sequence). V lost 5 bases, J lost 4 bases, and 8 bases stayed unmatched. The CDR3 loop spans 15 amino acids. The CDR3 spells CASSPWTGGGYEQYF. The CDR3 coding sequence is TGTGCCAGCAGTCCCTGGACAGGGGGGGGTTACGAGCAGTACTTC.

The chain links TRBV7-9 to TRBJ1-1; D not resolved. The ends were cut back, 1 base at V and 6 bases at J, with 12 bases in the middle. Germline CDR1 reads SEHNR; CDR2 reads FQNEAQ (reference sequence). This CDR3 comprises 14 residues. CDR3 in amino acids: CASSLGLGRAEAFF. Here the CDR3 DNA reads TGTGCCAGCAGCTTAGGGTTGGGGAGGGCTGAAGCTTTCTTT.

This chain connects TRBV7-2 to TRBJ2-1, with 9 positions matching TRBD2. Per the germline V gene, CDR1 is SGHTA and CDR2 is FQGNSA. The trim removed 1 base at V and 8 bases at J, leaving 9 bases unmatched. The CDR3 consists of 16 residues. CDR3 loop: CASSLVSLAGLHEQFF. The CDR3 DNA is TGTGCCAGCAGCTTAGTTTCGCTAGCGGGGTTGCATGAGCAGTTCTTC. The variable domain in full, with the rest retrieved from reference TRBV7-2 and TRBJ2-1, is GAGVSQSPSNKVTEKGKDVELRCDPISGHTALYWYRQSLGQGLEFLIYFQGNSAPDKSGLPSDRFSAERTGGSVSTLTIQRTQQEDSAVYLCASSLVSLAGLHEQFFGPGTRLTVL.

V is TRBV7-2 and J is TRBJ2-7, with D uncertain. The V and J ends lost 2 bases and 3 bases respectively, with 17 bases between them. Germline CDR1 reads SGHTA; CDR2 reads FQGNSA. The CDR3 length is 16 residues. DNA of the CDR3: TGTGCCAGCAGCTTATATCCCCCGCTCGGTAACTACGAGCAGTACTTC. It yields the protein CASSLYPPLGNYEQYF.

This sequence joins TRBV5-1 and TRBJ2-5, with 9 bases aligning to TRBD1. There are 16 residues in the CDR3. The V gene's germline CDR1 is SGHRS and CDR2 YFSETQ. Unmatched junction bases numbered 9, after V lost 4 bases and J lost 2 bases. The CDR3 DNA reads TGCGCCAGCAGCCTGAATGGACAGGGGTTACAAGAGACCCAGTACTTC. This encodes CASSLNGQGLQETQYF.

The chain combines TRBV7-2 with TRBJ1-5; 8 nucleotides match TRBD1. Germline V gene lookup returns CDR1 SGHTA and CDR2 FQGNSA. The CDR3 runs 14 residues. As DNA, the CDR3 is TGTGCACCGGACAGGGAAGGTAGCAATCAGCCCCAGCATTTT. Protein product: CAPDREGSNQPQHF. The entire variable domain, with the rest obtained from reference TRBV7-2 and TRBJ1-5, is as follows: GAGVSQSPSNKVTEKGKDVELRCDPISGHTALYWYRQSLGQGLEFLIYFQGNSAPDKSGLPSDRFSAERTGGSVSTLTIQRTQQEDSAVYLCAPDREGSNQPQHFGDGTRLSIL.

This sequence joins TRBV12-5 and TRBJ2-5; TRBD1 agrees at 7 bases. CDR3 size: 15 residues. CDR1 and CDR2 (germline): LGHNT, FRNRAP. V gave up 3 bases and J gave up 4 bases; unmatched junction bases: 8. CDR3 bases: TGTGCTAGTGGTTTAGGACAGGTTGGGGGAGAGACCCAGTACTTC. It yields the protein CASGLGQVGGETQYF.

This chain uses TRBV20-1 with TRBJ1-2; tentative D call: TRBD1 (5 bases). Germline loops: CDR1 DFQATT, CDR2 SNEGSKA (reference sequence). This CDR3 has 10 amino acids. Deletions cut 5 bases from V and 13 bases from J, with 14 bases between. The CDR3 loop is CSAARDLCTF. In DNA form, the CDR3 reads TGCAGTGCTGCCAGGGATCTATGCACCTTC.

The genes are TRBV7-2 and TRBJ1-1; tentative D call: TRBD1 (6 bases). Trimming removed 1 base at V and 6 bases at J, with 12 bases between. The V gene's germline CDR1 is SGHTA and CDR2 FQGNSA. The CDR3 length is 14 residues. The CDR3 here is CASSLESQGSEAFF. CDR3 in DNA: TGTGCCAGCAGCTTAGAGTCACAGGGATCTGAAGCTTTCTTT.

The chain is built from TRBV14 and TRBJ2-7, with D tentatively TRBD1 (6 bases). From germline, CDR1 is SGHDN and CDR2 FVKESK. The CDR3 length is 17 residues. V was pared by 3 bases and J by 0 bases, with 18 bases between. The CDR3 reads CASSQASQGHFSYEQYF. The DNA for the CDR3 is TGTGCCAGCAGCCAGGCTTCCCAGGGACATTTCTCCTACGAGCAGTACTTC.

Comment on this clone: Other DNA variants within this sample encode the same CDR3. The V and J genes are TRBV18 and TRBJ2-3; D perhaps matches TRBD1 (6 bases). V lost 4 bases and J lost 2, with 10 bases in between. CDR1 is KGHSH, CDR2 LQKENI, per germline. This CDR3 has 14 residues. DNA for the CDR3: TGTGCCAGCTCACTGACAGGATCCACAGATACGCAGTATTTT. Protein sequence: CASSLTGSTDTQYF.

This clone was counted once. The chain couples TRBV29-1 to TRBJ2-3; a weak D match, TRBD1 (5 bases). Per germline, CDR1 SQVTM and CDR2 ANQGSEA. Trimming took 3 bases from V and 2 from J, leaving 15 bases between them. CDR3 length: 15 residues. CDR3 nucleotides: TGCAGCGTTGAGGCCTGGGGCCGATCCACAGATACGCAGTATTTT. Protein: CSVEAWGRSTDTQYF.

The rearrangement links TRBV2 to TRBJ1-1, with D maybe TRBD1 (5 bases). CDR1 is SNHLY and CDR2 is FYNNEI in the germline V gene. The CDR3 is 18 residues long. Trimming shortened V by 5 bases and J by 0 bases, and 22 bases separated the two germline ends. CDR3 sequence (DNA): TGTGCCAGCAGTCTATGGACACCCTGGGAAGGAATGAACACTGAAGCTTTCTTT. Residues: CASSLWTPWEGMNTEAFF.

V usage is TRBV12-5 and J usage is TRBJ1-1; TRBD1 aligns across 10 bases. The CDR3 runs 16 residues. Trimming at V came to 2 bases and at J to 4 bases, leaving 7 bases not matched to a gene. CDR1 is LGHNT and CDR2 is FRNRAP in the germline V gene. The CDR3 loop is CASGLPRTGGITEAFF. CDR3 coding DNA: TGTGCTAGTGGTTTGCCCCGGACAGGGGGTATCACTGAAGCTTTCTTT.

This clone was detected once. This CDR3 reads CATSRGERGDRQETQYF. CDR3 DNA sequence: TGTGCCACCAGCAGAGGGGAGCGGGGGGACCGCCAAGAGACCCAGTACTTC. J is TRBJ2-5 and V is TRBV15; TRBD2 matches at 9 bases. V lost 1 base and J lost 1; bases outside the gene matches: 7. The CDR3 is made up of 17 amino acids. Per germline, CDR1 LNHNV and CDR2 YYDKDF (reference sequence).

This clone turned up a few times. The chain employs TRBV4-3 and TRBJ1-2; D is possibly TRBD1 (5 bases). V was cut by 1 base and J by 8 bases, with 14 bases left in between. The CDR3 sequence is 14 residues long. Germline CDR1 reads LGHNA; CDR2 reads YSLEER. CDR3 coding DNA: TGCGCCAGCAGCCAAGCGGAAGGAGGGGTCGGCTACACCTTC. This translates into CASSQAEGGVGYTF.

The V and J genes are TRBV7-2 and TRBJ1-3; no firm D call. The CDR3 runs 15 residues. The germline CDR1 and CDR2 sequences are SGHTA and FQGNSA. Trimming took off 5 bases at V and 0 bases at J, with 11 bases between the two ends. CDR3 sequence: CASSVDFSSGNTIYF. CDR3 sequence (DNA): TGTGCCAGCAGCGTGGACTTTAGCTCTGGAAACACCATATATTTT.

DNA for the CDR3: TGTGCCAGCAGCTTGGGGCGGGGTTTGGGGCCGGGTTCACCCCTCCACTTT. This gives the protein CASSLGRGLGPGSPLHF. The chain recombines TRBV27 with TRBJ1-6; TRBD1 is a possible D gene (5 bases). V was shortened by 6 bases and J by 9 bases, with 24 bases between the two germline ends. Germline V gene lookup returns CDR1 MNHEY and CDR2 SMNVEV (reference sequence). This CDR3 region has 17 residues.

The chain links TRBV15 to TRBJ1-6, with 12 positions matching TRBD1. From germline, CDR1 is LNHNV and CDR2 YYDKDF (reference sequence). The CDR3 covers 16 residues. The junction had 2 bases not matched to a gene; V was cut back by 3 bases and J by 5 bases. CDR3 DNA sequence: TGTGCCACCAGCAGGGGGACAGGGGGCCATAATTCACCCCTCCACTTT. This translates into CATSRGTGGHNSPLHF.

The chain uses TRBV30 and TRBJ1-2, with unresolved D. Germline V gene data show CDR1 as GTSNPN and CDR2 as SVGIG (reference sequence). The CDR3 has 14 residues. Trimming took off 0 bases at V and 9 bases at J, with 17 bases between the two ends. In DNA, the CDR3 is TGTGCCTGGAGTGTACTAGTCGGCCGCCAGAGCTACACCTTC. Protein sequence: CAWSVLVGRQSYTF.

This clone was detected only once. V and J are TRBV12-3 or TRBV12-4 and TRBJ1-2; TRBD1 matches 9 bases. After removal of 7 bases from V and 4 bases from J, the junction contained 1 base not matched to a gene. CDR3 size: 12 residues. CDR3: CASTGQGYGYTF. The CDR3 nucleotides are TGTGCCAGCACGGGACAGGGCTATGGCTACACCTTC.

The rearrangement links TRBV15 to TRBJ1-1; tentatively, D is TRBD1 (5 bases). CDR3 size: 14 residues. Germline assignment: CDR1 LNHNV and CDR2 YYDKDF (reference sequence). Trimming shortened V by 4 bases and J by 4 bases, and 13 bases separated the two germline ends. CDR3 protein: CATSMLKQGTEAFF. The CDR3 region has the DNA TGTGCCACCAGCATGTTAAAGCAGGGCACTGAAGCTTTCTTT.

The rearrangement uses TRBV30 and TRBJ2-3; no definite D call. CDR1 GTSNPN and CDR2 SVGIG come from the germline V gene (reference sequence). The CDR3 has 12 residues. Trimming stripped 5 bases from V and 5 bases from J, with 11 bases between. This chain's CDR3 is CAWLRTGDTQYF. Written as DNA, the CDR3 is TGTGCCTGGCTAAGAACCGGAGATACGCAGTATTTT.

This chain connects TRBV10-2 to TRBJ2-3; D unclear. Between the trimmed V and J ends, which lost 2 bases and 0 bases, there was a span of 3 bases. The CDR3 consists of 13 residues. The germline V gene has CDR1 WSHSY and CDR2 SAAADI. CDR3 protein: CASSETSTDTQYF. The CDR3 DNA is TGCGCCAGCAGTGAGACAAGCACAGATACGCAGTATTTT.

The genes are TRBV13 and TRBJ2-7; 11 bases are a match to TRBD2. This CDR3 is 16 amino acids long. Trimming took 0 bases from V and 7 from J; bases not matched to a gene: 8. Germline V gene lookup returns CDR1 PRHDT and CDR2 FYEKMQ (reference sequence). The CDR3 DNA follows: TGTGCCAGCAGCTTAGGGACTAGCGGGACCCTACTGGAGCAGTACTTC. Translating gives CASSLGTSGTLLEQYF.

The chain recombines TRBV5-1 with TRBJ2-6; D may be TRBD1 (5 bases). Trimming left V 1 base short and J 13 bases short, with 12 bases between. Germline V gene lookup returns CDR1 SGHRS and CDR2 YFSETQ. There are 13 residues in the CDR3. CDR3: CASSLSRTRVLTF. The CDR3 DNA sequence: TGCGCCAGCAGCTTGAGCCGGACAAGGGTCCTGACTTTC.

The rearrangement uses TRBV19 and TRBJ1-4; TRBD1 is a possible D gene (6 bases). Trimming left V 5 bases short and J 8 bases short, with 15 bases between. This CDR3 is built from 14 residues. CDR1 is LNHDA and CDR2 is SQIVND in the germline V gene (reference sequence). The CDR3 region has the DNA TGTGCCAGTAGTGCACAGGGAATCTACGAAAAACTGTTTTTT. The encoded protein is CASSAQGIYEKLFF.